Listed below are T cell receptor beta chains from one sample, sequenced in a study of blood T cell repertoires in COVID-19. The method was immunoSEQ multiplex PCR; TCRdb's version includes in-frame clones alone and lacks a portion of them. The profile covers roughly 69,000 clones, with roughly 76% appearing a single time and under 7% taken by the ten largest. Sequencing was carried out using peripheral blood. The receptors were gathered from a human donor in a cohort sampled during active COVID-19. CDR3s include the opening cysteine and the closing phenylalanine or tryptophan. D genes are given only for firm matches. The size field is filled for only some rows; it gives once, few, many or a size class.

V gene: TRBV11-2
J gene: TRBJ2-1
D gene: TRBD2
clone size: many
CDR3 DNA: TGTGCCAGTCGAGCGGGGGGGCGGAATGAGCAGTTCTTC
CDR3 protein: CASRAGGRNEQFF

V gene: TRBV4-1
J gene: TRBJ2-3
D gene: TRBD2
clone size: -
CDR3 DNA: TGCGCCAGCAGCCAAGATAGCGGGCGTGCTAGCACAGATACGCAGTATTTT
CDR3 protein: CASSQDSGRASTDTQYF

V gene: TRBV18
J gene: TRBJ2-1
D gene: -
clone size: -
CDR3 DNA: TGTGCCAGCTCACTTACTACGGGGGATCAGTTCTTC
CDR3 protein: CASSLTTGDQFF

V gene: TRBV2
J gene: TRBJ2-1
D gene: TRBD1
clone size: -
CDR3 DNA: TGTGCCAGCACTCAGACAGGGGGCACTGAGCAGTTCTTC
CDR3 protein: CASTQTGGTEQFF

V gene: TRBV2
J gene: TRBJ1-3
D gene: -
clone size: -
CDR3 DNA: TGTGCCAGCAGACAGGCCGCCCTCTCTGGAAACACCATATATTTT
CDR3 protein: CASRQAALSGNTIYF

V gene: TRBV6-5
J gene: TRBJ1-3
D gene: -
clone size: -
CDR3 DNA: TGTGCCAGCAGTTACTCGTGGCCGAGGGTCGGAAACACCATATATTTT
CDR3 protein: CASSYSWPRVGNTIYF

V gene: TRBV5-1
J gene: TRBJ2-2
D gene: -
clone size: -
CDR3 DNA: TGCGCCAGCAGCCTGGGGCTAGTTGCCACCGGGGAGCTGTTTTTT
CDR3 protein: CASSLGLVATGELFF

V gene: TRBV3-1/TRBV3-2
J gene: TRBJ1-2
D gene: TRBD1
clone size: -
CDR3 DNA: TGTGCCAGCAGCCTACAGGGGGGAAACTATGGCTACACCTTC
CDR3 protein: CASSLQGGNYGYTF

V gene: TRBV2
J gene: TRBJ2-7
D gene: -
clone size: -
CDR3 DNA: TGTGCCAGCACCCGAGCCGGGTACGAGCAGTACTTC
CDR3 protein: CASTRAGYEQYF

V gene: TRBV27
J gene: TRBJ1-5
D gene: -
clone size: -
CDR3 DNA: TGTGCCAGCAGTTTAACAGGGAACGGGAATCAGCCCCAGCATTTT
CDR3 protein: CASSLTGNGNQPQHF

V gene: TRBV18
J gene: TRBJ2-3
D gene: -
clone size: -
CDR3 DNA: TGTGCCAGCTCACGAGGCACAGATACGCAGTATTTT
CDR3 protein: CASSRGTDTQYF

V gene: TRBV5-1
J gene: TRBJ2-3
D gene: TRBD1
clone size: few
CDR3 DNA: TGCGCCAGCAGCGGGACAGGGGGCCGGGCAGATACGCAGTATTTT
CDR3 protein: CASSGTGGRADTQYF

V gene: TRBV9
J gene: TRBJ2-5
D gene: TRBD1
clone size: once
CDR3 DNA: TGTGCCAGCAGCGTAGCTGTGGGACAGCAAGAGACCCAGTACTTC
CDR3 protein: CASSVAVGQQETQYF

V gene: TRBV7-8
J gene: TRBJ2-7
D gene: TRBD2
clone size: -
CDR3 DNA: TGTGCCAGCAGCAGTAGCGGGGGGGCCTACTACGAGCAGTACTTC
CDR3 protein: CASSSSGGAYYEQYF

V gene: TRBV5-1
J gene: TRBJ2-7
D gene: TRBD2
clone size: once
CDR3 DNA: TGCGCCAGCAGCTTGGGATTGCGGGGGAACTCCTACGAGCAGTACTTC
CDR3 protein: CASSLGLRGNSYEQYF

V gene: TRBV6-5
J gene: TRBJ1-1
D gene: TRBD1
clone size: -
CDR3 DNA: TGTGCCAGCAGTTCCTACAGGACAGGAGGGAACACTGAAGCTTTCTTT
CDR3 protein: CASSSYRTGGNTEAFF

V gene: TRBV30
J gene: TRBJ2-3
D gene: TRBD1
clone size: few
CDR3 DNA: TGTGCCTGGAGTTCTGGGGACAGTAGCACAGATACGCAGTATTTT
CDR3 protein: CAWSSGDSSTDTQYF

V gene: TRBV11-3
J gene: TRBJ2-1
D gene: TRBD2
clone size: -
CDR3 DNA: TGTGCCAGCAGCTCAGGACTAGCGGGAGGCAATGAGCAGTTCTTC
CDR3 protein: CASSSGLAGGNEQFF

V gene: TRBV6-4
J gene: TRBJ1-6
D gene: -
clone size: -
CDR3 DNA: TGTGCCAGCAGTGACTCGGCGGGGGTCAATTCACCCCTCCACTTT
CDR3 protein: CASSDSAGVNSPLHF

V gene: TRBV12-5
J gene: TRBJ1-4
D gene: -
clone size: -
CDR3 DNA: TGTGCTATAGACCCGGGGAGGAAGGCCGGAGAAAAACTGTTTTTT
CDR3 protein: CAIDPGRKAGEKLFF

V gene: TRBV7-8
J gene: TRBJ1-2
D gene: -
clone size: once
CDR3 DNA: TGTGCCAGCTCCCGATTAGGACTGGGCGGCTACACCTTC
CDR3 protein: CASSRLGLGGYTF

V gene: TRBV7-9
J gene: TRBJ2-7
D gene: -
clone size: few
CDR3 DNA: TGTGCCAGCAGCCACGGATATGACAGGCAAACCTACGAGCAGTACTTC
CDR3 protein: CASSHGYDRQTYEQYF

V gene: TRBV18
J gene: TRBJ2-2
D gene: TRBD2
clone size: -
CDR3 DNA: TGTGCCAGCTCACCCCTAGCGGCGAACACCGGGGAGCTGTTTTTT
CDR3 protein: CASSPLAANTGELFF

V gene: TRBV5-1
J gene: TRBJ1-2
D gene: -
clone size: -
CDR3 DNA: TGCGCCAGCAGCGCACGGGAACAAGGGGGCTACACCTTC
CDR3 protein: CASSAREQGGYTF

V gene: TRBV12-5
J gene: TRBJ2-1
D gene: TRBD1
clone size: -
CDR3 DNA: TGTGCTAGTGGGACGGGACAGGGGGCTTATGAGCAGTTCTTC
CDR3 protein: CASGTGQGAYEQFF

V gene: TRBV27
J gene: TRBJ1-5
D gene: -
clone size: -
CDR3 DNA: TGTGCCAGCAGGTCCACTGCAGCCGGGTATCAACCCCAGCATTTT
CDR3 protein: CASRSTAAGYQPQHF

V gene: TRBV27
J gene: TRBJ2-5
D gene: TRBD2
clone size: -
CDR3 DNA: TGTGCCAGCAAACTAGCGGGGGTTTCTGAGACCCAGTACTTC
CDR3 protein: CASKLAGVSETQYF

V gene: TRBV7-8
J gene: TRBJ2-7
D gene: TRBD1
clone size: -
CDR3 DNA: TGTGCCAGCAGCCAATCTAGGACAGGGGGCTCCTACGAGCAGTACTTC
CDR3 protein: CASSQSRTGGSYEQYF

V gene: TRBV19
J gene: TRBJ2-4
D gene: -
clone size: -
CDR3 DNA: TGTGCCAGTAGTATTTCCGGCACACGGCAGGTGCACATTCAGTACTTC
CDR3 protein: CASSISGTRQVHIQYF

V gene: TRBV10-3
J gene: TRBJ2-3
D gene: -
clone size: many
CDR3 DNA: TGTGCCATCAGTGAGTCAGGGGCAGGAACAGATACGCAGTATTTT
CDR3 protein: CAISESGAGTDTQYF

V gene: TRBV30
J gene: TRBJ2-5
D gene: -
clone size: few
CDR3 DNA: TGTGCCCGAGGAGGGGGGGGCCGGGAGACCCAGTACTTC
CDR3 protein: CARGGGGRETQYF

V gene: TRBV5-1
J gene: TRBJ2-7
D gene: -
clone size: -
CDR3 DNA: TGCGCCAGCGGGGCGGGGGCCTCCCGGGGCGAGCAGTACTTC
CDR3 protein: CASGAGASRGEQYF

V gene: TRBV7-8
J gene: TRBJ2-7
D gene: TRBD1
clone size: -
CDR3 DNA: TGTGCCAGCAGGTCGGGACAGAATTACGAGCAGTACTTC
CDR3 protein: CASRSGQNYEQYF

V gene: TRBV6-5
J gene: TRBJ2-3
D gene: TRBD2
clone size: -
CDR3 DNA: TGTGCCAGCAGAGCTAGCGGGGGGGCCTCAGATACGCAGTATTTT
CDR3 protein: CASRASGGASDTQYF

V gene: TRBV7-9
J gene: TRBJ2-7
D gene: TRBD1
clone size: -
CDR3 DNA: TGTGCCAGCAGCTTAGGGCCGGCAGGGGGCGAGCAGTACTTC
CDR3 protein: CASSLGPAGGEQYF

V gene: TRBV7-9
J gene: TRBJ2-5
D gene: TRBD2
clone size: -
CDR3 DNA: TGTGCCAGCAGCCCTGGGACTAGCGAATCGGAGACCCAGTACTTC
CDR3 protein: CASSPGTSESETQYF

V gene: TRBV7-9
J gene: TRBJ1-2
D gene: TRBD1
clone size: many
CDR3 DNA: TGTGCCAGTGGACAGGGGCCCTATGGCTACACCTTC
CDR3 protein: CASGQGPYGYTF

V gene: TRBV30
J gene: TRBJ2-1
D gene: -
clone size: -
CDR3 DNA: TGTGCCTGGAACCAGGGCGGTATTGAGCAGTTCTTC
CDR3 protein: CAWNQGGIEQFF

V gene: TRBV30
J gene: TRBJ2-3
D gene: -
clone size: -
CDR3 DNA: TGTGCCTGGAGTGTAGCAGGGGGCACAGATACGCAGTATTTT
CDR3 protein: CAWSVAGGTDTQYF

V gene: TRBV19
J gene: TRBJ1-5
D gene: TRBD1
clone size: -
CDR3 DNA: TGTGCCAGTAGATGGGACAGGGGTGGGAATCAGCCCCAGCATTTT
CDR3 protein: CASRWDRGGNQPQHF

V gene: TRBV28
J gene: TRBJ2-2
D gene: TRBD1
clone size: few
CDR3 DNA: TGTGCCAGCAGGGACAGGGGGGGTCGCACCGGGGAGCTGTTTTTT
CDR3 protein: CASRDRGGRTGELFF

V gene: TRBV5-6
J gene: TRBJ2-3
D gene: -
clone size: -
CDR3 DNA: TGTGCCAGCAGCGAGGGGGTGGGCACAGATACGCAGTATTTT
CDR3 protein: CASSEGVGTDTQYF

V gene: TRBV9
J gene: TRBJ1-2
D gene: TRBD1
clone size: -
CDR3 DNA: TGTGCCAGCAGCGACGGACAGGGAAGTAACGGCTACACCTTC
CDR3 protein: CASSDGQGSNGYTF

V gene: TRBV4-2
J gene: TRBJ2-5
D gene: -
clone size: -
CDR3 DNA: TGTGCCAGCAGCCCGCGCAGGGAATCAGAGACCCAGTACTTC
CDR3 protein: CASSPRRESETQYF

V gene: TRBV5-5
J gene: TRBJ2-3
D gene: TRBD1
clone size: -
CDR3 DNA: TGTGCCAGCAACTCAGGGGGACGCGCAGATACGCAGTATTTT
CDR3 protein: CASNSGGRADTQYF

V gene: TRBV11-2
J gene: TRBJ2-3
D gene: -
clone size: -
CDR3 DNA: TGTGCCAGCAGCTTAGGGCAGGCGCTCGGTACGCAGTATTTT
CDR3 protein: CASSLGQALGTQYF

V gene: TRBV15
J gene: TRBJ2-1
D gene: TRBD2
clone size: once
CDR3 DNA: TGTGCCACCAGCAGATCACGACTAGCGGACGGATACAATGAGCAGTTCTTC
CDR3 protein: CATSRSRLADGYNEQFF

V gene: TRBV19
J gene: TRBJ1-1
D gene: TRBD1
clone size: -
CDR3 DNA: TGTGCCAGTAGGACAGGGGAAAGCGCTGAAGCTTTCTTT
CDR3 protein: CASRTGESAEAFF

V gene: TRBV6-1
J gene: TRBJ1-1
D gene: -
clone size: -
CDR3 DNA: TGTGCCAGCAGTGAATCTAGAAGGGGAGGAACTGAAGCTTTCTTT
CDR3 protein: CASSESRRGGTEAFF